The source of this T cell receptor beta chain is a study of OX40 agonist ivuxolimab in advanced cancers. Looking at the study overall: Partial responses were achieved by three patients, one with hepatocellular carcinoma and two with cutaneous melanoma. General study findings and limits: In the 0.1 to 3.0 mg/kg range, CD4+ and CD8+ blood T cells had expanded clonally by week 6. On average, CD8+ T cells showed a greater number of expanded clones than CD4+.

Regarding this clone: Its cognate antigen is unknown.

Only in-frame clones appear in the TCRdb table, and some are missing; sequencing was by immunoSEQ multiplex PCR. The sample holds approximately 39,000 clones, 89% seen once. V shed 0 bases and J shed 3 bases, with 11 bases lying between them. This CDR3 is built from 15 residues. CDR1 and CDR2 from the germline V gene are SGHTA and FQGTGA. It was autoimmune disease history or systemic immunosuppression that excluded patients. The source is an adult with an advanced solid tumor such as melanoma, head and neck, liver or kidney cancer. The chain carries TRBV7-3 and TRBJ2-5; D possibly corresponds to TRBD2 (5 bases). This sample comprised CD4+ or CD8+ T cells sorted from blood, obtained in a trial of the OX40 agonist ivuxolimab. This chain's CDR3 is CASSLTRDREETQYF. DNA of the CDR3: TGTGCCAGCAGCTTAACCCGGGATCGAGAAGAGACCCAGTACTTC.